Listed below are T cell receptor beta chains from one sample, sequenced in a study of cytomegalovirus exposure and HLA in healthy donors. Profiled with immunoSEQ multiplex PCR; TCRdb holds only in-frame clones, not every one. Among approximately 120,000 clones, roughly 83% were seen once, and the ten largest hold 20%. Sequenced sample: PBMCs. The source is a young man in good health and CMV-seropositive. Both conserved end residues are part of each CDR3. Part of the rows lack a size; the others show once, few, many or a class for expanded clones.

TRBV6-1	.	TRBJ2-4	CASSAGQGLAKNIQYF
TRBV15	.	TRBJ2-3	CATSRDRRTSADTQYF
TRBV6-1	many	TRBJ1-6	CASSAETGGNSPLHF
TRBV19	.	TRBJ2-5	CASSTWQGRETQYF
TRBV18	.	TRBJ2-7	CASSVGQGSGYEQYF
TRBV5-1	.	TRBJ2-5	CASSFEGRKETQYF
TRBV29-1	.	TRBJ2-1	CSARGDEQFF
TRBV7-3	.	TRBJ1-2	CSSSLERAYGYTF
TRBV6-1	.	TRBJ1-2	CASSEPGLHPDGYTF
TRBV5-1	.	TRBJ1-1	CASSRMTDTEAFF
TRBV7-2	few	TRBJ1-5	CASSLMRQPQHF
TRBV5-1	few	TRBJ2-7	CASRSTSGAYEQYF
TRBV6-5	.	.	CASSRRNTGELFF
TRBV6-5	.	TRBJ1-5	CASRGQGGNQPQHF
TRBV30	.	TRBJ1-1	CAWLPSDRERSWAFF
TRBV7-7	.	TRBJ2-7	CASSLDPSHEQYF
TRBV5-4	.	TRBJ2-3	CASSLETSGGDTQYF
TRBV4-1	.	TRBJ1-1	CASSLQVNTEAFF
TRBV28	.	TRBJ1-1	CASSWGTGFTEAFF
TRBV6-4	.	TRBJ2-2	CASRTGSNTGELFF
TRBV11-1	.	TRBJ1-1	CASTPSSGTANTEAFF
TRBV4-1	.	TRBJ1-5	CASSQQPGENQPQHF
TRBV5-5	.	TRBJ2-4	CASSFSTSLGDIQYF
TRBV18	.	TRBJ2-3	CASSPELAGEDTQYF
TRBV14	.	TRBJ1-1	CASREGVDTEAFF
TRBV27	.	TRBJ2-7	CASSSPGGYAYEQYF
TRBV4-1	once	TRBJ2-7	CASSHAGKAYEQYF
TRBV7-6	once	TRBJ1-2	CASSLGTGIYGYTF
TRBV5-4	once	TRBJ2-3	CASSPPGLAGADTQYF
TRBV6-6	.	TRBJ2-7	CASSFTVSSYEQYF
TRBV4-2	.	TRBJ2-3	CASRWGAGDTDTQYF
TRBV2	once	TRBJ2-1	CASYTDRGSYNEQFF
TRBV7-9	.	TRBJ2-7	CASSGGGGLSSYEQYF
TRBV7-2	.	TRBJ2-1	CASSLAIGNNEQFF
TRBV9	.	TRBJ1-1	CASSVEAGGRGRYTEAFF
TRBV2	once	TRBJ2-3	CASSEPGGVPDTQYF
TRBV28	.	TRBJ2-1	CASSLQGLSYNEQFF
TRBV11-3	few	TRBJ1-1	CASSLGPGVAFF
TRBV5-1	.	TRBJ2-1	CASSLLPGTGEYNEQFF
TRBV4-2	.	TRBJ2-1	CASSRDRGAPGDQQFF